The next 3 T cell receptor beta chains were all read from a single sample in a study of blood T cell repertoires in COVID-19. TCRdb keeps only in-frame clones here, not all; method: immunoSEQ multiplex PCR. This table holds some 150,000 clones, 80% to 90% found once. What was sequenced was peripheral blood. Receptor source: a woman in her forties or fifties with active or convalescent COVID-19.

The chain combines TRBV5-1 with TRBJ1-1; 12 positions match TRBD1. Germline loops: CDR1 SGHRS, CDR2 YFSETQ. The CDR3 extends over 15 amino acids. V trimming: 4 bases; J trimming: 5 bases; junction bases outside the gene matches: 6. The CDR3 coding sequence is TGCGCCAGCAGCAAAGGGACAGGGGGCAAGACTGAAGCTTTCTTT. Its protein is CASSKGTGGKTEAFF. The complete variable domain, with remaining parts taken from reference TRBV5-1 and TRBJ1-1, reads KAGVTQTPRYLIKTRGQQVTLSCSPISGHRSVSWYQQTPGQGLQFLFEYFSETQRNKGNFPGRFSGRQFSNSRSEMNVSTLELGDSALYLCASSKGTGGKTEAFFGQGTRLTVV.

The gene calls are TRBV20-1 and TRBJ1-6, with 7 bases identical to TRBD1. Germline V gene lookup returns CDR1 DFQATT and CDR2 SNEGSKA (reference sequence). Trimming removed 3 bases from V and 3 bases from J; junction bases left unmatched: 2. The CDR3 has 14 residues. The CDR3 spells CSASRQGYNSPLHF. The CDR3 DNA sequence: TGCAGTGCTAGTCGACAGGGCTATAATTCACCCCTCCACTTT.

This clone came up once. This chain connects TRBV5-6 to TRBJ1-1; the D gene is possibly TRBD1 (5 bases). CDR1 is SGHDT, CDR2 YYEEEE, per germline. This CDR3 spans 12 amino acids. V was cut by 3 bases and J by 4 bases, with 7 bases left in between. The CDR3, as DNA: TGTGCCAGCAGCTCCAGGGCCACTGAAGCTTTCTTT. Protein: CASSSRATEAFF. The whole variable domain, filled in from reference TRBV5-6 and TRBJ1-1, reads DAGVTQSPTHLIKTRGQQVTLRCSPKSGHDTVSWYQQALGQGPQFIFQYYEEEERQRGNFPDRFSGHQFPNYSSELNVNALLLGDSALYLCASSSRATEAFFGQGTRLTVV.